The next 32 T cell receptor beta chains were all read from a single sample in a study of blood T cell repertoires in COVID-19. Here immunoSEQ multiplex PCR was the method, and the copy in TCRdb shows in-frame clones only, minus some. The table records 210,000 or so clones, under 90% of them present only once. The sequenced sample consisted of peripheral blood. The receptors shown here come from a man aged 40-50 years with acute or convalescent COVID-19.

This rearrangement joins TRBV7-8 to TRBJ1-5; a weak D match, TRBD1 (6 bases). Trimming took 5 bases from V and 2 from J, leaving 10 bases between them. CDR3 length equals 14 residues. Looked up from germline, CDR1 is SGHVS and CDR2 is FQNEAQ. In nucleotides, the CDR3 is TGTGCCAGCAGCCCAAGGACAGGCAATCAGCCCCAGCATTTT. Protein product: CASSPRTGNQPQHF.

V gene TRBV7-2 combines with J gene TRBJ2-1; TRBD2 aligns across 9 bases. J was trimmed by 8 bases and V by 5 bases; bases with no gene match: 7. Germline V gene sequence: CDR1 SGHTA, CDR2 FQGNSA. This CDR3 has 14 residues. The CDR3 spells CASSPFSGGDEQFF. The CDR3 DNA follows: TGTGCCAGCAGCCCGTTTAGCGGGGGCGATGAGCAGTTCTTC.

J is TRBJ2-7 and V is TRBV27; possible D gene TRBD1, 6 bases. This CDR3 is built from 13 residues. The V and J ends lost 5 bases and 7 bases respectively, with 15 bases between them. The germline V gene has CDR1 MNHEY and CDR2 SMNVEV (reference sequence). In nucleotides, the CDR3 is TGTGCCAGCAGTCCACCCAAAGGGGGTGAGCAGTACTTC. Translation gives CASSPPKGGEQYF.

The chain couples TRBV7-2 to TRBJ2-3; the match to TRBD2 covers 8 bases. Per germline, CDR1 SGHTA and CDR2 FQGNSA. The V and J ends lost 4 bases and 4 bases, in that order; junction bases with no gene match: 7. The CDR3 totals 15 residues. CDR3 nucleotide sequence: TGTGCCAGCAGCTCGGGACTAGGGGGGGCAGATACGCAGTATTTT. Its translation is CASSSGLGGADTQYF.

The chain joins TRBV12-3 or TRBV12-4 to TRBJ2-2, with D possibly matching TRBD2 (5 bases). The CDR3 runs 12 residues. Trimming took 6 bases from V and 5 from J, leaving 7 bases between them. The CDR3 is CASSRGTGELFF. Written as DNA, the CDR3 is TGTGCCAGCAGCCGGGGAACCGGGGAGCTGTTTTTT.

The gene calls are TRBV7-2 and TRBJ2-3; D uncertain. Germline values: CDR1 SGHTA, CDR2 FQGNSA. The CDR3 extends over 16 amino acids. Trimming cost V 1 base and J 0 bases, with 11 bases left between them. Here the CDR3 DNA reads TGTGCCAGCAGCTTAGGGCCGGGTATTAGCACAGATACGCAGTATTTT. Translated: CASSLGPGISTDTQYF.

CDR3 in amino acids: CASSQEGGRVGNQPQHF. CDR3 bases: TGCGCCAGCAGCCAAGAGGGGGGGCGGGTCGGAAATCAGCCCCAGCATTTT. V is TRBV4-1 and J is TRBJ1-5; D is possibly TRBD1 (6 bases). The CDR3 has 17 residues. V gave up 0 bases and J gave up 4 bases, with 16 bases separating them. Germline V gene data show CDR1 as MGHRA and CDR2 as YSYEKL.

V usage is TRBV18 and J usage is TRBJ1-3; unclear D gene. The ends were cut back, 8 bases at V and 1 base at J, with 12 bases in the middle. The germline V gene encodes CDR1 KGHSH and CDR2 LQKENI. The CDR3 is 14 residues long. The DNA for the CDR3 is TGTGCCAGCGGCAGGCGGGAATCTGGAAACACCATATATTTT. It yields the protein CASGRRESGNTIYF.

On this clone itself: Other DNA sequences within the sample encode an identical CDR3. The V call is TRBV27, the J call TRBJ1-1, with a weak D call TRBD1 (5 bases). The V end was cut by 0 bases, the J end by 3 bases, with 8 bases between. CDR3 length: 14 amino acids. Germline CDR1 is MNHEY and CDR2 is SMNVEV (reference sequence). The CDR3: CASSLSGADTEAFF. The CDR3 DNA is TGTGCCAGCAGTTTATCTGGGGCGGACACTGAAGCTTTCTTT.

A word on this clone: Other DNA sequences in the sample encode the same CDR3. The chain joins TRBV5-1 to TRBJ1-1, with D tentatively TRBD1 (5 bases). Germline V gene sequence: CDR1 SGHRS, CDR2 YFSETQ. The CDR3 runs to 14 residues. The V and J ends lost 4 bases and 0 bases respectively, with 10 bases between them. The CDR3 protein is CASSLPGVNTEAFF. The CDR3, as DNA: TGCGCCAGCAGCCTTCCGGGGGTGAACACTGAAGCTTTCTTT.

The chain is built from TRBV2 and TRBJ2-7; 9 nucleotides agree with TRBD1. CDR1 and CDR2 from the germline V gene are SNHLY and FYNNEI. V shed 4 bases and J 5 bases; nucleotides not matched to a gene: 0. The CDR3 has 12 amino acids. CDR3 residues: CASSGDRDEQYF. CDR3 in DNA: TGTGCCAGCAGTGGGGACAGGGACGAGCAGTACTTC.

This clone occurred a few times. This rearrangement joins TRBV29-1 to TRBJ2-1, with 7 positions matching TRBD2. Germline V CDR1 and CDR2: SQVTM, ANQGSEA. The length of the CDR3 is 18 residues. The J segment lost 0 bases and the V segment lost 6 bases, leaving 17 bases of the junction unmatched. CDR3 residues: CSVERSSGALSSYNEQFF. As DNA, the CDR3 is TGCAGCGTGGAGAGGTCTAGCGGTGCCCTTAGCTCCTACAATGAGCAGTTCTTC.

This chain uses TRBV3-1 (or the pseudogene TRBV3-2) with TRBJ2-3, with a possible D match to TRBD2 (6 bases). Germline V CDR1 and CDR2: LGHDT, YNNKEL (reference sequence). Trimming pared 1 base from V and 5 bases from J, leaving 10 bases between. The CDR3 is 14 residues long. The CDR3 reads CASSQGRRGDTQYF. The CDR3 DNA is TGTGCCAGCAGCCAAGGGCGGCGGGGAGATACGCAGTATTTT.

The rearrangement links TRBV10-1 to TRBJ2-2, with 11 bases that match TRBD2. This CDR3 has 17 residues. Looked up from germline, CDR1 is WNHNN and CDR2 is SYGVQD (reference sequence). The J segment lost 1 base and the V segment lost 5 bases, leaving 6 bases of the junction unmatched. CDR3 loop: CASSPLAGGQNTGELFF. In DNA form, the CDR3 reads TGCGCCAGCAGTCCGCTAGCGGGGGGTCAGAACACCGGGGAGCTGTTTTTT.

The rearrangement links TRBV28 to TRBJ1-4; D not resolved. CDR3 length: 11 amino acids. The germline gives CDR1 MDHEN, CDR2 SYDVKM. V shed 7 bases and J shed 8 bases, with 8 bases lying between them. The CDR3 DNA is TGTGCCAGCACTAGCCGGGAAAAACTGTTTTTT. This sequence encodes CASTSREKLFF. The full variable domain, with the rest looked up from reference TRBV28 and TRBJ1-4, is DVKVTQSSRYLVKRTGEKVFLECVQDMDHENMFWYRQDPGLGLRLIYFSYDVKMKEKGDIPEGYSVSREKKERFSLILESASTNQTSMYLCASTSREKLFFGSGTQLSVL.

This chain joins TRBV19 and TRBJ1-2; no clear D gene. The CDR3 length is 16 residues. Trimming removed 5 bases at V and 2 bases at J, with 18 bases between. Germline loops: CDR1 LNHDA, CDR2 SQIVND (reference sequence). CDR3 protein: CASSSFGQPLNYGYTF. The DNA for the CDR3 is TGTGCCAGTAGTTCCTTTGGGCAGCCACTCAACTATGGCTACACCTTC.

The chain couples TRBV3-1 (or the pseudogene TRBV3-2) to TRBJ1-6; TRBD1 is a possible D gene (5 bases). Germline-derived CDR1 and CDR2 are LGHDT and YNNKEL (reference sequence). This CDR3 is 15 amino acids long. Trimming left V 1 base short and J 7 bases short, with 11 bases between. CDR3 protein: CASSQVYDRNSPLHF. As DNA, the CDR3 is TGTGCCAGCAGCCAAGTCTATGACAGAAATTCACCCCTCCACTTT.

V is TRBV5-6 and J is TRBJ1-1; D unresolved. CDR1 and CDR2 (germline): SGHDT, YYEEEE. Trimming pared 4 bases from V and 4 bases from J, leaving 11 bases between. The CDR3 runs 13 residues. DNA for the CDR3: TGTGCCAGCAGCAGAGGGCTCCCCACTGAAGCTTTCTTT. It encodes CASSRGLPTEAFF.

This clone was detected only once. The genes are TRBV9 and TRBJ1-1; weak D call: TRBD1 (6 bases). Germline-derived CDR1 and CDR2 are SGDLS and YYNGEE. The CDR3 consists of 13 residues. Trimming shortened V by 1 base and J by 4 bases, and 8 bases separated the two germline ends. This CDR3 reads CASSVQGSTEAFF. The CDR3 nucleotides read TGTGCCAGCAGCGTACAGGGGAGCACTGAAGCTTTCTTT.

This rearrangement joins TRBV19 to TRBJ2-1; 7 bases align to TRBD2. The germline V gene encodes CDR1 LNHDA and CDR2 SQIVND (reference sequence). After removal of 1 base from V and 4 bases from J, the junction contained 4 bases not matched to a gene. There are 15 residues in the CDR3. CDR3 sequence (DNA): TGTGCCAGTAGTATAGGAGCGGGGCAATACAATGAGCAGTTCTTC. The encoded protein is CASSIGAGQYNEQFF. Full variable domain (rest looked up from reference TRBV19 and TRBJ2-1): DGGITQSPKYLFRKEGQNVTLSCEQNLNHDAMYWYRQDPGQGLRLIYYSQIVNDFQKGDIAEGYSVSREKKESFPLTVTSAQKNPTAFYLCASSIGAGQYNEQFFGPGTRLTVL.

The chain is built from TRBV5-4 and TRBJ2-5, with TRBD2 matching 12 bases. Germline assignment: CDR1 SGHNT and CDR2 YYREEE (reference sequence). The CDR3 consists of 18 residues. V was pared by 1 base and J by 5 bases, with 12 bases of the junction left unmatched. The chain's CDR3 is CASSLLSSGGAGRETQYF. CDR3 in DNA: TGTGCCAGCAGCTTGTTGTCTAGCGGGGGGGCCGGCAGGGAGACCCAGTACTTC.

The V gene is TRBV19, the J gene TRBJ1-5; perhaps TRBD1 as D (6 bases). The CDR3 is 13 residues long. CDR1 is LNHDA, CDR2 SQIVND, per germline (reference sequence). The V and J ends lost 7 bases and 7 bases respectively, with 14 bases between them. CDR3 sequence reads: CASTERGIQPQHF. The CDR3 nucleotides are TGTGCCAGTACCGAAAGGGGGATCCAGCCCCAGCATTTT. Full variable domain (remainder filled in from reference TRBV19 and TRBJ1-5): DGGITQSPKYLFRKEGQNVTLSCEQNLNHDAMYWYRQDPGQGLRLIYYSQIVNDFQKGDIAEGYSVSREKKESFPLTVTSAQKNPTAFYLCASTERGIQPQHFGDGTRLSIL.

The CDR3 here is CSASPGQGNTIYF. The DNA for the CDR3 is TGCAGCGCCTCGCCGGGACAGGGAAACACCATATATTTT. V and J are TRBV29-1 and TRBJ1-3, with TRBD1 matching over 7 bases. This CDR3 has 13 amino acids. Germline V lookup: CDR1 SQVTM, CDR2 ANQGSEA. J lost 4 bases, V lost 7 bases, and 7 bases had no gene match.

The chain has TRBV5-1 and TRBJ1-4; no clear D. The CDR3 is made up of 15 amino acids. Trimming removed 2 bases at V and 0 bases at J, with 8 bases between. In germline, CDR1 is SGHRS, CDR2 YFSETQ. The CDR3 sequence: CASSLSGTTNEKLFF. CDR3 in DNA: TGCGCCAGCAGCTTATCCGGGACAACTAATGAAAAACTGTTTTTT.

As to this clone: This specimen includes other DNA sequences encoding the same CDR3. Here the CDR3 reads CAISERTGDTEAFF. The CDR3 DNA reads as TGTGCCATCAGTGAGCGGACAGGGGACACTGAAGCTTTCTTT. The rearrangement links TRBV10-3 to TRBJ1-1; 9 bases match TRBD1. CDR1 is ENHRY and CDR2 is SYGVKD in the germline V gene. The CDR3 has 14 amino acids. The ends lost 2 bases at V and 3 bases at J; junction bases unmatched: 1.

This clone was counted a single time. The chain links TRBV7-9 to TRBJ2-7; D is uncertain. Trimming pared 5 bases from V and 3 bases from J, leaving 8 bases between. Germline V gene lookup returns CDR1 SEHNR and CDR2 FQNEAQ (reference sequence). The CDR3 extends over 12 amino acids. The CDR3 is CASSKEYYEQYF. The DNA of the CDR3 is TGTGCCAGCAGCAAGGAGTACTACGAGCAGTACTTC.

The chain links TRBV25-1 to TRBJ2-5; tentatively, D is TRBD2 (6 bases). V was trimmed by 10 bases and J by 1 base, leaving 22 bases between them. Germline-derived CDR1 and CDR2 are MGHDK and SYGVNS. The CDR3 has 16 residues. The CDR3 region has the DNA TGTGCCACCAGGGTGGACGCGGGACGGTCCCAAGAGACCCAGTACTTC. Its protein product is CATRVDAGRSQETQYF.

The chain uses TRBV9 and TRBJ1-2; D perhaps matches TRBD1 (6 bases). The CDR3 runs to 13 residues. V was shortened by 7 bases and J by 2 bases, with 12 bases between the two germline ends. Germline values: CDR1 SGDLS, CDR2 YYNGEE. The CDR3 DNA reads TGTGCCAGCTTAGGGGGGGCGAACTATGGCTACACCTTC. Its translation: CASLGGANYGYTF.

This clone was detected once. The chain recombines TRBV27 with TRBJ2-1; perhaps TRBD1 as D (6 bases). The CDR3 is 11 residues long. The V gene lost 7 bases and the J gene lost 8 bases, with 9 bases spanning the gap. Germline V lookup: CDR1 MNHEY, CDR2 SMNVEV (reference sequence). In nucleotides, the CDR3 is TGTGCCAGCAACCAGGGGTATGAGCAGTTCTTC. Its translation: CASNQGYEQFF.

The chain carries TRBV25-1 and TRBJ2-7; D perhaps matches TRBD2 (7 bases). V was pared by 10 bases and J by 7 bases, with 17 bases between. Germline V lookup: CDR1 MGHDK, CDR2 SYGVNS. The CDR3 totals 12 residues. DNA for the CDR3: TGTGCCACGGGGAGGGGGACTGAGGAGCAGTACTTC. Protein product: CATGRGTEEQYF.

The chain links TRBV6-5 to TRBJ1-2; D gene ambiguous. The V end was cut by 6 bases, the J end by 5 bases, with 13 bases between. CDR1 is MNHEY, CDR2 SVGAGI, per germline. The CDR3 runs to 13 residues. The CDR3 is CASSPPNLYGYTF. The DNA for the CDR3 is TGTGCCAGCAGCCCCCCAAATCTATATGGCTACACCTTC.

The CDR3 DNA is TGCGCCAGCAGCCCTCAGACAAGGTACGAGCAGTACTTC. It translates to CASSPQTRYEQYF. The genes are TRBV4-1 and TRBJ2-7; D unclear. The V gene lost 4 bases and the J gene lost 4 bases, with 11 bases spanning the gap. This CDR3 spans 13 amino acids. Germline V gene data show CDR1 as MGHRA and CDR2 as YSYEKL.